The clone carrying this TCR beta chain was observed a single time. The source of the sample is a study of blood T cell repertoires in COVID-19. On the study more broadly: Material from acute and convalescent COVID-19 was sourced from the United States, Italy and Spain.

Seattle cases were enrolled at active infection and followed longitudinally. Trimming took 5 bases from V and 1 from J, leaving 8 bases between them. CDR1 is GTSNPN and CDR2 is SVGIG in the germline V gene (reference sequence). The CDR3 covers 12 residues. In the study's own analysis: For nucleated cells, counts were estimated from reference gene primer amplification. The assay was immunoSEQ multiplex PCR, and TCRdb's table has in-frame clones only and misses some. The DNA gave D and trimming, while V, J and clone size come from that table. Here the sample spans about 150,000 clones, about 88% being singletons.

Material: peripheral blood. The V call is TRBV30, the J call TRBJ1-1; D unresolved. The clonotype was recovered from a woman in her fifties or sixties with COVID-19, enrolled during active disease. DNA of the CDR3: TGTGCCTGGCGAGAATCGAACACTGAAGCTTTCTTT. It is translated as CAWRESNTEAFF.